The present entry profiles one TCR beta chain with its context. Its antigen has not been determined. The record has no base qualities; no much larger clone is one base away. The data were taken from a study of cytomegalovirus exposure and HLA in healthy donors (dated by TCRdb to about 2017). Concerning the study at large: In an earlier analysis of approximately 500 of the donors, 276 Gb of sequence data and 117 million unique TCR beta sequences from 150 million to 200 million T cells were reported. An early release covering roughly 600 HLA-typed donors comprised 250 to 350 gigabases of sequencing data and 65 million to 100 million unique TCR sequences. Among the approximately 430 genotyped donors, approximately 81% belonged to the genetic ancestry cluster associated with self-reported Caucasian donors. The study aimed to test whether signatures of past pathogen exposure could be identified by cataloging public T cell receptors. The T cell repertoires of 670 or so subjects were profiled by immunosequencing and related to cytomegalovirus serostatus. Along with the roughly 670-subject first cohort, a separate validation cohort of over a hundred different subjects was used. The study combined high-throughput TCR immunosequencing, statistical association of individual TCRs with disease status, and machine learning to predict cytomegalovirus infection status. In a later analysis, previously published TCR beta repertoires from some 640 donors were re-analyzed and high-resolution HLA genotyping was added so that TCR occurrence patterns could be studied. Rather than using new phenotypic data, the later analysis identified candidate immune exposures from TCR beta sequences and from how often those sequences occurred across donors. In an earlier analysis of several hundred of the donors, high-throughput TCR beta sequencing was used to judge whether each TCR beta V gene segment behaved as functional or pseudogenic. Alongside the repertoire data, information on donor age, sex, ethnicity and CMV serostatus was compiled. A later genetic analysis used genome-wide SNP genotypes for about 60% of the roughly 700 donors, treating that subset as a discovery cohort. All discovery cohort repertoires had been generated using a single sequencing platform. HLA typing covered class I and class II loci at four-digit resolution. Typing coverage differed by locus: A, B, C, DRB1 and DQB1 were typed in about 620-630 donors, DQA1 in about 500, DPA1 in some 610, and DPB1 in just under 480. About five DR-DQ haplotypes were treated as single units for association and clustering because of strong linkage in the cohort. Among approximately 370 genotyped donors of the cohort, an average of approximately 200,000 unique TCR beta nucleotide sequences was sequenced per donor, of which about 19% were non-productive.

Libraries were made using the immunoSEQ multiplex PCR assay. A mixture of 60 forward primers for TCR Vbeta segments and 13 reverse primers for TCR Jbeta segments was used in the multiplex PCR. Amplification of the CDR3 region of rearranged TCR beta genes was performed with a multiplex PCR assay on genomic DNA. The amplified TCR beta libraries were sequenced on the Illumina HiSeq System as 87-base-pair reads. The original methods were these. In a later analysis, some 80 million unique TCR beta chains were counted across the 650 to 750 repertoires, and about 9.9 million of these chains were shared by at least two donors. To remove PCR and sequencing errors, raw reads were error-corrected and collapsed into unique sequences using a nearest-neighbor algorithm that merged closely related sequences. To assign V, D and J gene segments, CDR3 sequences were aligned to IMGT reference sequences. For a sequence to be retained, a match of at least six nucleotides was required to both a V gene segment and a J gene segment. Rearrangements were classified as productive when the CDR3 lacked stop codons and remained in frame with V and J, and all other rearrangements were classified as non-productive. Following IMGT convention, CDR3 was defined as the stretch from the second conserved V-encoded cysteine to the conserved J-encoded phenylalanine. In an earlier analysis of 500 to 650 of the donors, sequences lacking an unambiguous match to a single V gene segment were excluded. In an earlier analysis of a few hundred of the donors, V segments were called functional above 56.7% productive rearrangements and were called segregating when the between-donor standard deviation exceeded 5%. A statistical classification framework was developed to diagnose cytomegalovirus status using the catalog of TCR beta chain sequences. In a later analysis, V and J genes were assigned by comparing TCR nucleotide sequences against IMGT/GENE-DB human TR gene sequences. In a later analysis, CDR3 sequences and most-parsimonious VDJ recombination scenarios were assigned using the TCRdist pipeline. In a later analysis, each TCR beta chain was defined by its CDR3 amino acid sequence together with its V-gene family, and reads lacking a unique V-gene family were excluded. In a later analysis, fewer than 600 highly shared, low-generation-probability nucleotide sequences were removed to address suspected cross-contamination and a sequencing artifact. In a later analysis, a clonal expansion index was calculated for each public chain from normalized within-repertoire ranks of inferred template counts. In a later analysis, generation probabilities were computed using a VDJ recombination model fitted to out-of-frame rearrangements, and the results were checked against IGoR. In a later analysis, TCR-TCR, TCR-HLA and TCR-CMV co-occurrence was scored with hypergeometric tests, and a repertoire-size bias correction was applied to TCR pairs. False discovery rates were estimated in a later analysis by permuting HLA or CMV assignments 20 times. In a later analysis, co-occurring TCRs were grouped with DBSCAN, and TCRdist sequence similarity was added when clustering was performed within HLA-allele-positive subsets. For co-occurrence clustering, repertoires with fewer than 30,000 or more than 120,000 public chains were excluded, along with several repertoires with anomalous nucleotide sharing. TCRdb holds this immuneACCESS table with in-frame rearrangements only. Some clones are missing; in checked studies, unresolved V genes explain under half, and the rest has no known cause. V, J and clone size are taken as reported in that table, and D and trimming were inferred from the DNA itself. The sample table shows 120,000 to 150,000 clones, and approximately 80% are seen once. The biggest ten clones account for approximately 8.3% of the sample.

The paper as a whole reports these results and caveats: About 17 rarely observed V segments, including chromosome 9 orphons, were excluded from the earlier analysis of almost 600 of the donors because counts were too low. Specific HLA alleles were associated with 15,000 to 20,000 TCR beta sequences at a false discovery rate of 0.05 in a later analysis. Cytomegalovirus status was reported to be diagnosed by the classifier with high specificity and sensitivity in both the original and validation cohorts. CMV serostatus was the only immune exposure information available for the cohort. In a later analysis, HLA-associated TCR beta chains were found to be more clonally expanded and to have lower generation probabilities than equally common non-associated chains. A further reported finding was that TCR beta sequences accurately predicted the HLA-A and HLA-B alleles for most subjects in the first cohort. A later genetic analysis reported fewer N-insertions in productive TCRs among donors in an Asian-associated ancestry cluster than the roughly 620-donor mean. Strong co-occurrence of HLA alleles, especially DR and DQ, made assigning TCR associations to individual alleles difficult. Because HLA typing was unavailable for some donors at each locus, only the typed subset was used in association tests. An earlier analysis of some 560 of the donors showed that most TCR beta V segments appeared in productive rearrangements either about 87% or about 30% of the time, which broadly matched IMGT annotations. Presence/absence analyses assumed roughly uniform sequencing depth across donors, an assumption that may not hold. Most CMV-associated TCR beta chains appeared to be HLA-restricted in a later analysis, and the HLA associations seemed to be driven largely by CMV exposure. A later analysis found that TCR association rates varied across HLA loci, with DRB1 alleles showing the most associated TCRs and HLA-C alleles the fewest. The authors suggested that the approach could potentially be generalized to other disease states and immunological phenotypes. Linkage disequilibrium might explain the correlated functional status among segregating V segments, but an unknown experimental factor could not be ruled out. In vitro tests confirmed that three of the cytomegalovirus-associated TCR beta chains recognize cytomegalovirus antigens. According to a later analysis, parvovirus B19, influenza, CMV and Epstein-Barr virus appeared linked to several top co-occurrence clusters. In this cohort, only TCR beta chains were sequenced, and detectable features were limited by the absence of alpha or paired-chain data. A cluster of highly shared sequence variants was judged likely to be a technical artifact of the sequencing pipeline. The study gave a list of 150 to 200 TCR beta chains associated with cytomegalovirus. The 87-base-pair reads could not distinguish some IMGT-functional V segments, including TRBV6-2 and TRBV6-3, so those segments were excluded. In a later genetic analysis, a missense DCLRE1C variant was associated with V-gene and J-gene trimming of TCR beta chains, and the association was replicated in an independent cohort. Most TCR sequences were seen in very few donors, while some public TCRs were found in many individuals.

As encoded in the germline V gene, CDR1 is SQVTM while CDR2 is ANQGSEA. The CDR3, cysteine through phenylalanine, is 16 amino acids long. Just the 48-base CDR3 DNA is kept, in frame starting at base 1. V loses 0 bases, J loses 0 bases, and the germline ends lie 11 bases apart. The cohort was made up of hundreds of healthy bone marrow donors. All cohort members were sampled while nominally healthy, although unrecorded immune exposures were likely present. The donor tested CMV seropositive, placing the donor among the 290 or so seropositive members of the cohort. A peripheral blood sample was provided by each donor, and peripheral blood mononuclear cells were used for TCR beta sequencing. The Qiagen DNeasy Blood Extraction Kit was used to extract genomic DNA from the blood cell samples.

The material sequenced was PBMCs. The chain joins TRBV29-1 to TRBJ2-2, and perhaps TRBD1 as D gene, on 6 matching bases. This TCR derives from a woman between 45 and 65 years old in good health and CMV-seropositive. The nucleotide sequence reads as follows: TGCAGCGTTGAAGATACCGGGACATCGAACACCGGGGAGCTGTTTTTT. This yields the protein CSVEDTGTSNTGELFF.